The 5 T cell receptor beta chains in this list originate from one sample, sequenced in a study of blood T cells in healthy people across ages. PCR was performed a second time for roughly 6 to 12 cycles using a sample-barcoded 5' primer and a J-beta primer mix. TCRdb recomputed calls from the 5' RACE reads with MiXCR, one row per CDR3 protein. The sample records 550,000 to 650,000 distinct CDR3 sequences, about a quarter being singletons. These same data were also listed under a study on T cells of mothers and their children.

Sequencing input: blood. All receptors come from a boy younger than 10 in good health.

Only a few counts were recorded for this clonotype. This chain links TRBV25-1 with TRBJ2-5; D gene ambiguous. CDR1 MGHDK and CDR2 SYGVNS come from the germline V gene. V was trimmed by 4 bases and J by 5 bases, leaving 8 bases between them. The CDR3 length is 12 residues. The CDR3 DNA reads TGTGCCAGCAGTGGTACCTGGGAGACCCAGTACTTC. Translated, it gives CASSGTWETQYF. Based on the CDR3 plus reference TRBV25-1 and TRBJ2-5, the full variable domain is EADIYQTPRYLVIGTGKKITLECSQTMGHDKMYWYQQDPGMELHLIHYSYGVNSTEKGDLSSESTVSRIRTEHFPLTLESARPSHTSQYLCASSGTWETQYFGPGTRLLVL.

The chain is built from TRBV2 and TRBJ2-1; 11 nucleotides align to TRBD1. The V segment lost 7 bases and the J segment 2 bases; nucleotides outside the gene matches: 4. The CDR3 runs 15 residues. Per the germline V gene, CDR1 is SNHLY and CDR2 is FYNNEI. The CDR3 reads CASTPGQGAYNEQFF. CDR3 bases: TGTGCCAGCACCCCGGGACAGGGGGCCTACAATGAGCAGTTCTTC.

This clonotype has more than one count but fewer than ten. This chain links TRBV13 with TRBJ1-1; D possibly corresponds to TRBD1 (6 bases). V was pared by 6 bases and J by 3 bases, with 14 bases between. The CDR3 contains 14 residues. CDR1 and CDR2 from the germline V gene are PRHDT and FYEKMQ (reference sequence). DNA of the CDR3: TGTGCCAGCAGAAAGGACAGAGCCTACACTGAAGCTTTCTTT. Its translation is CASRKDRAYTEAFF. The full variable domain, its missing parts supplied by reference TRBV13 and TRBJ1-1, is AAGVIQSPRHLIKEKRETATLKCYPIPRHDTVYWYQQGPGQDPQFLISFYEKMQSDKGSIPDRFSAQQFSDYHSELNMSSLELGDSALYFCASRKDRAYTEAFFGQGTRLTVV.

The genes are TRBV21-1 and TRBJ2-1; the D segment call TRBD2 is taken from the table without a DNA check. TRBV21-1 is an annotated pseudogene. There are 14 residues in the CDR3. CDR3 sequence: CASPGTLSYNEQFF. CDR3 nucleotides: TGTGCCAGCCCCGGGACTCTGTCCTACAATGAGCAGTTCTTC.

This clonotype was observed a few times. The chain joins TRBV7-2 to TRBJ1-2; the D is unclear. Trimming stripped 4 bases from V and 8 bases from J, with 26 bases between. The CDR3 spans 17 residues. Looked up from germline, CDR1 is SGHTA and CDR2 is FQGNSA. The CDR3 DNA reads as TGTGCCAGCAGCTATAACAAGCCGGGTCGAGGTAACAAGGGCTACACCTTC. Amino acid sequence: CASSYNKPGRGNKGYTF. Complete variable domain (other parts from reference TRBV7-2 and TRBJ1-2): GAGVSQSPSNKVTEKGKDVELRCDPISGHTALYWYRQSLGQGLEFLIYFQGNSAPDKSGLPSDRFSAERTGGSVSTLTIQRTQQEDSAVYLCASSYNKPGRGNKGYTFGSGTRLTVV.